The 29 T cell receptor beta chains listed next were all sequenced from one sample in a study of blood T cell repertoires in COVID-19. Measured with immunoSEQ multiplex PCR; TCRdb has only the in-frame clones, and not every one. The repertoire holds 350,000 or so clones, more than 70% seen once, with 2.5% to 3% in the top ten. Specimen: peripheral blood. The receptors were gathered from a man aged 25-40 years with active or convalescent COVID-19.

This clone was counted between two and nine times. The CDR3 protein is CASIIEGSEQYF. The CDR3 nucleotides are TGTGCCAGCATAATTGAGGGCTCCGAGCAGTACTTC. The genes are TRBV2 and TRBJ2-7, with D possibly TRBD2 on 5 matching bases. V was trimmed by 7 bases and J by 6 bases, leaving 13 bases between them. Germline V CDR1 and CDR2: SNHLY, FYNNEI. CDR3 length: 12 residues.

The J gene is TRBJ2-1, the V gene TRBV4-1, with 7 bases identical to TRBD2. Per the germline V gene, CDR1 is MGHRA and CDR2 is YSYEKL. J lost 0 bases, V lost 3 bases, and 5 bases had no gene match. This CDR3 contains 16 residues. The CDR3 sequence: CASSHVRESSYNEQFF. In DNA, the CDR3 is TGCGCCAGCAGCCACGTGCGGGAGAGCTCCTACAATGAGCAGTTCTTC.

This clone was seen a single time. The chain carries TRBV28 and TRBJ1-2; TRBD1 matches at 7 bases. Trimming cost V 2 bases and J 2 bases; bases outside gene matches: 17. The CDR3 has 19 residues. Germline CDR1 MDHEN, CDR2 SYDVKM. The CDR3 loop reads CASSLPSGTVKEGNYGYTF. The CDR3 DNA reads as TGTGCCAGCAGTTTACCCTCAGGGACAGTTAAGGAGGGGAACTATGGCTACACCTTC.

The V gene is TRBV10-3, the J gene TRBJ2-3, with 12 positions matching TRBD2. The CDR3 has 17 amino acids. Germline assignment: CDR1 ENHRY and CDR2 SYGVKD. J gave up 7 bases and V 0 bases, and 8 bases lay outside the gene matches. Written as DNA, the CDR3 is TGTGCCATCAGTGAGTCGTCCACTAGCGGGGGGTCTTATACGCAGTATTTT. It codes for CAISESSTSGGSYTQYF.

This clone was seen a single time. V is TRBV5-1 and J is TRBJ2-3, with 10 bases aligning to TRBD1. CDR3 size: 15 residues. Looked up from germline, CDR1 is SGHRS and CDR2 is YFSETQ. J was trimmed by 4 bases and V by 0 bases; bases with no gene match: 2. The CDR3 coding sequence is TGCGCCAGCAGCTTGGGGACAGGGGGGGCAGATACGCAGTATTTT. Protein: CASSLGTGGADTQYF. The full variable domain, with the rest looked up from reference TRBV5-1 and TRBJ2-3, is KAGVTQTPRYLIKTRGQQVTLSCSPISGHRSVSWYQQTPGQGLQFLFEYFSETQRNKGNFPGRFSGRQFSNSRSEMNVSTLELGDSALYLCASSLGTGGADTQYFGPGTRLTVL.

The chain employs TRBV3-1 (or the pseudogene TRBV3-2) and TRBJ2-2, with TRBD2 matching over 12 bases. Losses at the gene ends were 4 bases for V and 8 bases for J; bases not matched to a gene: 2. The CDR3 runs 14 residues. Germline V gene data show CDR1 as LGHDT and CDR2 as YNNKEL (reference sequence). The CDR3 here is CASSRGTSGGELFF. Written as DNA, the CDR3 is TGTGCCAGCAGCCGCGGGACTAGCGGGGGGGAGCTGTTTTTT.

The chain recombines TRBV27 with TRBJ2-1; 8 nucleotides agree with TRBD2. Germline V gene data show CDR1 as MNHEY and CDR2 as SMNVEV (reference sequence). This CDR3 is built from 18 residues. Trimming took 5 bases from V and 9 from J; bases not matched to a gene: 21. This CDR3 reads CASSPRGPKREHRGEQFF. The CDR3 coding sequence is TGTGCCAGCAGTCCCCGGGGTCCAAAGCGGGAGCATAGGGGTGAGCAGTTCTTC.

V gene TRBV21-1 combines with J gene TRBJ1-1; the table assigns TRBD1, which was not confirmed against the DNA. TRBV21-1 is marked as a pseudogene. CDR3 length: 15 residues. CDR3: CASSPRQIMNTEAFF. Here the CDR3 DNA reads TGTGCCAGCAGCCCCCGACAGATAATGAACACTGAAGCTTTCTTT.

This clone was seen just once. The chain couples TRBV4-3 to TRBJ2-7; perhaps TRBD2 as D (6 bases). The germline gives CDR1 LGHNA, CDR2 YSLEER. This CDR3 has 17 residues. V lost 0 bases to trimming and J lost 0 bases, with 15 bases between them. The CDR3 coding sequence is TGCGCCAGCAGCCAAGATGCGGGGTTATCATTCTCCTACGAGCAGTACTTC. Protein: CASSQDAGLSFSYEQYF.

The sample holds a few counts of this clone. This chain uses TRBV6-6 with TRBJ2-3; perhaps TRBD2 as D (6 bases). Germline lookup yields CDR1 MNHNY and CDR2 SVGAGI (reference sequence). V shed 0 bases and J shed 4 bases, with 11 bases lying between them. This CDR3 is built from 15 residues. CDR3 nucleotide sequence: TGTGCCAGCAGTTACTCGACCGGGGGAGCAGATACGCAGTATTTT. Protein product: CASSYSTGGADTQYF.

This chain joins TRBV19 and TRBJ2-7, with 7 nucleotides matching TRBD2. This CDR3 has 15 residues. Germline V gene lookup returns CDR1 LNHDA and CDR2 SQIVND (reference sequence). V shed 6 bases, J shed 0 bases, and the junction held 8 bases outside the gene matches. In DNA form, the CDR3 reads TGTGCCAGTAGCCGTTCACTAGCGACCTCCTACGAGCAGTACTTC. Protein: CASSRSLATSYEQYF.

CDR3 coding DNA: TGTGCCATCAGTCCCCGGACAGGGGGAGCTAATTCACCCCTCCACTTT. Its protein is CAISPRTGGANSPLHF. V usage is TRBV10-3 and J usage is TRBJ1-6; 10 bases match TRBD1. The CDR3 is 16 residues long. In germline, CDR1 is ENHRY, CDR2 SYGVKD. The junction had 7 bases not matched to a gene; V was cut back by 5 bases and J by 6 bases.

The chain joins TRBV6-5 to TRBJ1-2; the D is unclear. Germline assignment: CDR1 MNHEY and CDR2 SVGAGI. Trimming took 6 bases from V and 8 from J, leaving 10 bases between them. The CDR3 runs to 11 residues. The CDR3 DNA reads TGTGCCAGCAGCGTCGCGGGGGGCTACACCTTC. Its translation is CASSVAGGYTF.

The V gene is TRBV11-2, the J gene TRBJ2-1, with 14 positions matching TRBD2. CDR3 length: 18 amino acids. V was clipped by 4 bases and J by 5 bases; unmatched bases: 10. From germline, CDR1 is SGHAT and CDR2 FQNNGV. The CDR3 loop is CASSSNRLAGGRDNEQFF. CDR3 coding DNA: TGTGCCAGCAGCTCGAACCGACTAGCGGGGGGGCGGGACAATGAGCAGTTCTTC.

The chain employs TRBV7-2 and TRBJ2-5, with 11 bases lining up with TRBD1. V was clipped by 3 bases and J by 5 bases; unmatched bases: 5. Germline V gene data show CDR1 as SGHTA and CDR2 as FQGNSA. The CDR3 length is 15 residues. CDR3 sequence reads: CASSFGQGAGETQYF. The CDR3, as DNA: TGTGCCAGCAGCTTTGGACAGGGGGCAGGTGAGACCCAGTACTTC.

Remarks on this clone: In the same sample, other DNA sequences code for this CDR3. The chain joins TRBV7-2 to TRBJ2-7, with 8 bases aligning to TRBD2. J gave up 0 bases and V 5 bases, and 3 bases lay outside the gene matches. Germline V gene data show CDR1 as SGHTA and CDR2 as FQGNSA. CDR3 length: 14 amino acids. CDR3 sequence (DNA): TGTGCCAGCAGCCCTACTAGCGGCTCCTACGAGCAGTACTTC. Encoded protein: CASSPTSGSYEQYF.

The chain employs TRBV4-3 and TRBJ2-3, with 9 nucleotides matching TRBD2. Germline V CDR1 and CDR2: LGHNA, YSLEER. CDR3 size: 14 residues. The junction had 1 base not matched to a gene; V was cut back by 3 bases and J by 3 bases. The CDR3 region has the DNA TGCGCCAGCAGCCACACTAGCGGGACAGATACGCAGTATTTT. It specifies CASSHTSGTDTQYF.

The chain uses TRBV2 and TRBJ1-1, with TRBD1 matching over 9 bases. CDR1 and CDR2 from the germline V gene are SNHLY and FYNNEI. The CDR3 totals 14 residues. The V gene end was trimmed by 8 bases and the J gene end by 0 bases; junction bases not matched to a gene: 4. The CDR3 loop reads CASGTGSMNTEAFF. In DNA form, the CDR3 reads TGTGCCAGCGGGACAGGGAGCATGAACACTGAAGCTTTCTTT.

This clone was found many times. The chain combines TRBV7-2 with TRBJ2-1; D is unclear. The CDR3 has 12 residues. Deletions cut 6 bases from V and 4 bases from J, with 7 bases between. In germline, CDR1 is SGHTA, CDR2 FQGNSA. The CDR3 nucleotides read TGTGCCAGCAGGAGGCGGTACAATGAGCAGTTCTTC. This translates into CASRRRYNEQFF.

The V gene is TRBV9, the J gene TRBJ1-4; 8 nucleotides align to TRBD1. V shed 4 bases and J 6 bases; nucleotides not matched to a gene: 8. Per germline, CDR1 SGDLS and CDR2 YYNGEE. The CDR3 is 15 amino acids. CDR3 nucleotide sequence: TGTGCCAGCAGCACAGGGGGGGGAGAGGATGAAAAACTGTTTTTT. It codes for CASSTGGGEDEKLFF. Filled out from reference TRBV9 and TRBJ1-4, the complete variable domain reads DSGVTQTPKHLITATGQRVTLRCSPRSGDLSVYWYQQSLDQGLQFLIQYYNGEERAKGNILERFSAQQFPDLHSELNLSSLELGDSALYFCASSTGGGEDEKLFFGSGTQLSVL.

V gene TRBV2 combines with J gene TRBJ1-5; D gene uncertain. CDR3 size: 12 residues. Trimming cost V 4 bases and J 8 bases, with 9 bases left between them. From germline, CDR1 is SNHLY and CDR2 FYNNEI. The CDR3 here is CASSVSGKPQHF. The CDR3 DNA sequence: TGTGCCAGCAGTGTATCAGGCAAGCCCCAGCATTTT.

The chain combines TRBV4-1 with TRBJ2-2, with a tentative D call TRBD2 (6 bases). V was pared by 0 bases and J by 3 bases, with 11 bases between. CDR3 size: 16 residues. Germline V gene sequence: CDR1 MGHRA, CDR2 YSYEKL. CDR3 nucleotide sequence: TGCGCCAGCAGCCAAGACGGGCGCGGGGACACCGGGGAGCTGTTTTTT. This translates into CASSQDGRGDTGELFF.

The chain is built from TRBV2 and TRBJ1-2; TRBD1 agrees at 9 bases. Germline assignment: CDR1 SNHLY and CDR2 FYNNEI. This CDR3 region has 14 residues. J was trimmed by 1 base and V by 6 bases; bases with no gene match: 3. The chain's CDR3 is CASRRTGVNYGYTF. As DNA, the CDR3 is TGTGCCAGCAGAAGGACAGGGGTTAACTATGGCTACACCTTC.

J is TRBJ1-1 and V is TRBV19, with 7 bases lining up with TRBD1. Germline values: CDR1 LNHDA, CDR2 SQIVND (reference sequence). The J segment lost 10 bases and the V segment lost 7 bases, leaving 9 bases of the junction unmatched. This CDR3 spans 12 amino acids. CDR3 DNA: TGTGCCAGTATGGACTCCAACAGGGGAGCTTTCTTT. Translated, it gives CASMDSNRGAFF.

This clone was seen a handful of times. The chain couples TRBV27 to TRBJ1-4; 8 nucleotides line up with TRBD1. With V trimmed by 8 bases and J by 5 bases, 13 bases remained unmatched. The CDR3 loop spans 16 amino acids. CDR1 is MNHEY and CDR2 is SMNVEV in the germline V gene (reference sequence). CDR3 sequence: CASRRQGQALNEKLFF. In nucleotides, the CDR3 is TGTGCCAGCCGCCGACAGGGGCAGGCGCTCAATGAAAAACTGTTTTTT. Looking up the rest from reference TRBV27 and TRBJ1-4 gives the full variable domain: EAQVTQNPRYLITVTGKKLTVTCSQNMNHEYMSWYRQDPGLGLRQIYYSMNVEVTDKGDVPEGYKVSRKEKRNFPLILESPSPNQTSLYFCASRRQGQALNEKLFFGSGTQLSVL.

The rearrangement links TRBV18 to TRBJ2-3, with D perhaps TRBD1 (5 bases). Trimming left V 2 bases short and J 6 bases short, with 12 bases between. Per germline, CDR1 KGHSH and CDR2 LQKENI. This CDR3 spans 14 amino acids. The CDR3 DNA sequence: TGTGCCAGCTCACCATTCCAGGGATCGGATACGCAGTATTTT. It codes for CASSPFQGSDTQYF.

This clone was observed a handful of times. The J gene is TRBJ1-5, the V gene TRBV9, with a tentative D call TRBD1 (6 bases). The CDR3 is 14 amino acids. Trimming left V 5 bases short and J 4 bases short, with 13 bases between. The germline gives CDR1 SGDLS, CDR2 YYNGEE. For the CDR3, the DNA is TGTGCCAGCAGTCTAGGACAGATAAATCAGCCCCAGCATTTT. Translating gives CASSLGQINQPQHF.

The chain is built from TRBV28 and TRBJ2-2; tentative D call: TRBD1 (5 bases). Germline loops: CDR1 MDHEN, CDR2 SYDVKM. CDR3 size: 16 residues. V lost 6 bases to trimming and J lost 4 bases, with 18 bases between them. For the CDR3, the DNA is TGTGCCAGCAGACCCCCCGTGGGGCGTAGCACCGGGGAGCTGTTTTTT. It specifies CASRPPVGRSTGELFF.

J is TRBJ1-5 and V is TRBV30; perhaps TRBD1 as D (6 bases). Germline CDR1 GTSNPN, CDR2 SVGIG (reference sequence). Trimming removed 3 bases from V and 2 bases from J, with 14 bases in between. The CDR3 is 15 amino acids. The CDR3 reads CAWSYREGGNQPQHF. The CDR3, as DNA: TGTGCCTGGAGCTACAGGGAGGGAGGCAATCAGCCCCAGCATTTT.